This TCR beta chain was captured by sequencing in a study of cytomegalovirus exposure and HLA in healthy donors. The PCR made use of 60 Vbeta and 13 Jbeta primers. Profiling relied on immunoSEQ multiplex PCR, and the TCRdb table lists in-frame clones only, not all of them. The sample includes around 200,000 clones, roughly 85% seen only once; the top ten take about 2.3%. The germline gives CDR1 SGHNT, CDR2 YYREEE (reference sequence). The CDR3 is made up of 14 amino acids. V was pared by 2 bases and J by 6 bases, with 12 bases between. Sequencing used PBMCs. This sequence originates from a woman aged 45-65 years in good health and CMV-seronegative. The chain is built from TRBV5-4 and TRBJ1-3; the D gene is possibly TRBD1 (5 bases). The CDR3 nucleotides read TGTGCCAGCAGCTTAAAAGGGGCGCCAAACACCATATATTTT. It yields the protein CASSLKGAPNTIYF.